Sequencing of this T cell receptor beta chain was carried out in a study of blood T cell repertoires in COVID-19. In the study overall: COVID-19 samples from acute and convalescent phases originated in the United States, Italy and Spain. T cells, B-cell-depleted T cells, or PBMCs provided the cDNA or gDNA that served as material.

Original methodology: Amplification with reference gene primers provided the estimates of nucleated cell counts. The method was immunoSEQ multiplex PCR; TCRdb's version includes in-frame clones alone and lacks a portion of them. That table furnishes V, J and clone size, whereas the DNA furnished D and trimming. The sample carries just over 650,000 clones, more than 80% recorded once. Trimming took off 3 bases at V and 7 bases at J, with 12 bases between the two ends. The CDR3 covers 12 residues. The germline CDR1 and CDR2 sequences are GTSNPN and SVGIG (reference sequence). The sequence was collected from a young woman with acute or convalescent COVID-19. The source material was peripheral blood. The chain employs TRBV30 and TRBJ1-1; D is undetermined. Here the CDR3 DNA reads TGTGCCTGGAGCTATGGGGAGGGTGAAGCTTTCTTT. This codes for CAWSYGEGEAFF.